Below are 29 T cell receptor beta chains sequenced from a single sample in a study of T cells after yellow fever vaccination. TCRdb re-derived calls from the 5' RACE reads in MiXCR, one entry per CDR3 protein. This table has around 13,000 distinct CDR3 sequences, roughly 4.9% appearing once. The input for sequencing was PBMCs, either bulk or a sorted T-cell subset (CD4+, CD8+, memory, or dextramer-sorted; not recorded which), taken 45 days after the yellow fever booster vaccination. The source is a man aged 25-45 years who received the YFV17D yellow fever vaccine.

This clonotype was observed at least ten times. The chain links TRBV10-1 to TRBJ1-5, with no clear D. The V and J ends lost 6 bases and 3 bases respectively, with 12 bases between them. Germline CDR1 WNHNN, CDR2 SYGVQD (reference sequence). The length of the CDR3 is 14 residues. CDR3 coding DNA: TGCGCCAGCAGGTTTTGGGAAATCAATCAGCCCCAGCATTTT. Its protein product is CASRFWEINQPQHF.

The table lists this clonotype with many counts. J is TRBJ2-3 and V is TRBV7-6; D remains ambiguous. The ends were cut back, 5 bases at V and 2 bases at J, with 5 bases in the middle. CDR3 length: 12 amino acids. The germline gives CDR1 SGHVS, CDR2 FNYEAQ. This CDR3 is CASSINTDTQYF. CDR3 DNA: TGTGCCAGCAGCATCAACACAGATACGCAGTATTTT.

In its sample, this clonotype was seen many times. The genes are TRBV20-1 and TRBJ2-3; D may correspond to TRBD1 or TRBD2 (5 bases each). CDR1 is DFQATT and CDR2 is SNEGSKA in the germline V gene (reference sequence). The CDR3 length is 15 residues. V lost 6 bases and J lost 4, with 20 bases in between. CDR3 bases: TGCAGTGCCCTGGGGGTGCCGACGCCTTCAGATACGCAGTATTTT. It yields the protein CSALGVPTPSDTQYF.

This clonotype was counted many times. The chain links TRBV29-1 to TRBJ2-1; D may correspond to TRBD1 or TRBD2 (5 bases each). CDR1 is SQVTM and CDR2 is ANQGSEA in the germline V gene. The CDR3 is 14 residues long. V lost 7 bases and J lost 4, with 17 bases in between. The CDR3 DNA is TGCAGCGCAAGAACCGGGACCGAGTACAATGAGCAGTTCTTC. This translates into CSARTGTEYNEQFF.

This clonotype was found many times. The chain carries TRBV7-3 and TRBJ2-2; D might be TRBD1 (5 bases). The ends were cut back, 0 bases at V and 3 bases at J, with 11 bases in the middle. The CDR3 loop spans 16 amino acids. Germline-derived CDR1 and CDR2 are SGHTA and FQGTGA. CDR3 DNA: TGTGCCAGCAGCTTAACCGGCACCAGGGACACCGGGGAGCTGTTTTTT. Its protein is CASSLTGTRDTGELFF.

With regard to this clonotype: A much larger clonotype is one base distant, so this may be a read error. This chain uses TRBV20-1 with TRBJ2-1; 9 bases align to TRBD2. V lost 5 bases to trimming and J lost 13 bases; unmatched junction nucleotides: 15. The CDR3 extends over 14 amino acids. CDR1 is DFQATT and CDR2 is SNEGSKA in the germline V gene (reference sequence). The CDR3: CSASIRGRAADQFF. The CDR3 nucleotides are TGCAGTGCTTCTATACGCGGGAGGGCCGCTGATCAGTTCTTC.

There are many counts of this clonotype. The chain joins TRBV7-2 to TRBJ2-7, with 11 bases aligning to TRBD2. Germline loops: CDR1 SGHTA, CDR2 FQGNSA. The V and J ends lost 3 bases and 4 bases, in that order; junction bases with no gene match: 2. This CDR3 has 14 amino acids. CDR3: CASSFRTSGYEQYF. The CDR3 bases are TGTGCCAGCAGCTTTCGGACTAGCGGGTACGAGCAGTACTTC.

In this sample, this clonotype turned up many times. CDR3 nucleotide sequence: TGTGCCAGCAGCACCGGACTAGCGCCTTACAATGAGCAGTTCTTC. Its translation: CASSTGLAPYNEQFF. The V gene is TRBV12-3 or TRBV12-4, the J gene TRBJ2-1; 9 nucleotides agree with TRBD2. The CDR3 runs to 15 residues. V lost 6 bases, J lost 4 bases, and 7 bases stayed unmatched.

Many counts were recorded for this clonotype. This chain joins TRBV3-1 and TRBJ2-4; TRBD2 aligns across 11 bases. The germline gives CDR1 LGHDT, CDR2 YNNKEL (reference sequence). The CDR3 length is 18 residues. J was trimmed by 0 bases and V by 5 bases; bases with no gene match: 9. The CDR3 region has the DNA TGTGCCAGCAGCGAAAAGGGACTAGCGGATATAGCCAAAAACATTCAGTACTTC. Translated: CASSEKGLADIAKNIQYF.

This clonotype was seen at least ten times. This chain links TRBV7-2 with TRBJ2-1; unclear D gene. CDR3 length equals 15 residues. The germline CDR1 and CDR2 sequences are SGHTA and FQGNSA. V was trimmed by 7 bases and J by 4 bases, leaving 17 bases between them. CDR3 residues: CASTSGALEYNEQFF. The CDR3 DNA reads as TGTGCCAGCACCTCAGGCGCCCTAGAGTACAATGAGCAGTTCTTC.

This clonotype was seen ten or more times. V gene TRBV24-1 combines with J gene TRBJ2-1, with unresolved D. The V end lost 4 bases, the J end lost 6 bases, and 12 bases lay between the germline ends. The CDR3 consists of 14 residues. CDR1 KGHDR and CDR2 SFDVKD come from the germline V gene. The CDR3 loop is CATSEGSRVNEQFF. As DNA, the CDR3 is TGTGCCACCAGTGAGGGCTCCCGGGTCAATGAGCAGTTCTTC.

The sample holds many counts of this clonotype. The rearrangement uses TRBV7-2 and TRBJ2-3, with D hard to call. The CDR3 sequence is 12 residues long. The V gene's germline CDR1 is SGHTA and CDR2 FQGNSA. Trimming removed 5 bases from V and 7 bases from J, with 10 bases in between. CDR3 nucleotide sequence: TGTGCCAGCAGCCCTGGATGGAATACGCAGTATTTT. Its translation: CASSPGWNTQYF.

V is TRBV29-1 and J is TRBJ2-7; unclear D gene. Looked up from germline, CDR1 is SQVTM and CDR2 is ANQGSEA. This CDR3 has 12 amino acids. The CDR3 nucleotides read TGCGTTGCCAGGCCGAGCTCCTACGAGCAGTACTTC. Amino acid sequence: CVARPSSYEQYF.

This clonotype was seen ten or more times. V usage is TRBV12-3 or TRBV12-4 and J usage is TRBJ2-1; maybe TRBD2 (5 bases). The CDR3 totals 15 residues. V lost 7 bases and J lost 3, with 16 bases in between. The CDR3, as DNA: TGTGCCAGCACCAGGTGGGAGTATGGCTACAATGAGCAGTTCTTC. Its protein product is CASTRWEYGYNEQFF.

Ten or more counts support this clonotype. V and J are TRBV6-2 or TRBV6-3 and TRBJ1-1, with no clear D. The V and J ends lost 2 bases and 1 base respectively, with 8 bases between them. This CDR3 has 14 amino acids. Germline loops: CDR1 MNHEY, CDR2 SVGEGT. Written as DNA, the CDR3 is TGTGCCAGCAGTTACAGGGTGGGGAACACTGAAGCTTTCTTT. The encoded protein is CASSYRVGNTEAFF.

This clonotype was detected ten times or more. V usage is TRBV5-1 and J usage is TRBJ2-5; 9 bases are a match to TRBD1. J gave up 6 bases and V 4 bases, and 10 bases lay outside the gene matches. This CDR3 has 15 residues. CDR1 and CDR2 (germline): SGHRS, YFSETQ. DNA for the CDR3: TGCGCCAGCAGCACATCCGGGACAGGGATTAAGACCCAGTACTTC. It codes for CASSTSGTGIKTQYF.

This clonotype was seen at least ten times. The gene calls are TRBV5-1 and TRBJ2-2; no firm D call. This CDR3 has 13 residues. V was trimmed by 4 bases and J by 3 bases, leaving 7 bases between them. CDR1 and CDR2 (germline): SGHRS, YFSETQ. The CDR3 bases are TGCGCCAGCAGCCCAGGTTACACCGGGGAGCTGTTTTTT. As protein: CASSPGYTGELFF.

In its sample, this clonotype was seen many times. The CDR3 nucleotides are TGTGCCAGCAGCCCAGGGGGCTCCTATAATTCACCCCTCCACTTT. Translation: CASSPGGSYNSPLHF. The rearrangement uses TRBV12-3 or TRBV12-4 and TRBJ1-6; 7 positions agree with TRBD1. The CDR3 consists of 15 residues. V was pared by 6 bases and J by 0 bases, with 2 bases of the junction left unmatched.

The rearrangement links TRBV7-8 to TRBJ2-4, with 8 bases that match TRBD2. CDR1 and CDR2 (germline): SGHVS, FQNEAQ. The CDR3 has 18 amino acids. V shed 5 bases and J 1 base; nucleotides not matched to a gene: 13. The CDR3, as DNA: TGTGCCAGCAGCGGGCCTAGCGGGTGGGGCGCGGCCAAAAACATTCAGTACTTC. Its protein product is CASSGPSGWGAAKNIQYF.

This clonotype has ten or more counts. This chain links TRBV7-2 with TRBJ2-1, with 9 nucleotides matching TRBD2. From germline, CDR1 is SGHTA and CDR2 FQGNSA. V was pared by 1 base and J by 6 bases, with 4 bases of the junction left unmatched. This CDR3 spans 15 amino acids. CDR3 loop: CASSLVAGVPNEQFF. DNA of the CDR3: TGTGCCAGCAGCTTAGTAGCGGGAGTTCCCAATGAGCAGTTCTTC.

This clonotype was observed at least ten times. The chain recombines TRBV6-5 with TRBJ2-5, with 7 bases matching TRBD1. The germline V gene encodes CDR1 MNHEY and CDR2 SVGAGI. There are 14 residues in the CDR3. Trimming took 6 bases from V and 2 from J; bases not matched to a gene: 6. CDR3 nucleotides: TGTGCCAGCAGAACAGGGGTCCGTCAAGAGACCCAGTACTTC. The encoded protein is CASRTGVRQETQYF.

This clonotype has at least ten counts. The V call is TRBV5-4, the J call TRBJ1-1, with 8 positions matching TRBD1. The CDR3 runs to 13 residues. Germline assignment: CDR1 SGHNT and CDR2 YYREEE (reference sequence). V shed 5 bases and J 5 bases; nucleotides not matched to a gene: 5. Written as DNA, the CDR3 is TGTGCCAGCAGGGCAGGGGGCAAGACTGAAGCTTTCTTT. This gives the protein CASRAGGKTEAFF.

This clonotype was seen repeatedly, ten times or more. V gene TRBV20-1 combines with J gene TRBJ2-1, with D unclear. The CDR3 consists of 12 residues. The germline V gene has CDR1 DFQATT and CDR2 SNEGSKA (reference sequence). V was pared by 6 bases and J by 4 bases, with 10 bases between. The CDR3 protein is CSARILYNEQFF. The CDR3 coding sequence is TGCAGTGCCAGGATTCTATACAATGAGCAGTTCTTC.

This clonotype showed up many times. V is TRBV6-5 and J is TRBJ2-6; D call uncertain. The CDR3 extends over 16 amino acids. Germline assignment: CDR1 MNHEY and CDR2 SVGAGI. V was clipped by 2 bases and J by 0 bases, with 8 bases between them. CDR3 in amino acids: CASSYRRTSGANVLTF. DNA of the CDR3: TGTGCCAGCAGTTACCGGCGCACCTCTGGGGCCAACGTCCTGACTTTC.

The table lists this clonotype with many counts. The J gene is TRBJ2-7, the V gene TRBV5-6; D gene unclear. CDR1 SGHDT and CDR2 YYEEEE come from the germline V gene. CDR3 length equals 18 residues. V was shortened by 2 bases and J by 3 bases, with 24 bases between the two germline ends. Here the CDR3 reads CASSLLRFGQHPDYEQYF. In DNA, the CDR3 is TGTGCCAGCAGCTTATTGAGATTCGGGCAGCATCCAGACTACGAGCAGTACTTC. The entire variable domain, with the rest obtained from reference TRBV5-6 and TRBJ2-7, is as follows: DAGVTQSPTHLIKTRGQQVTLRCSPKSGHDTVSWYQQALGQGPQFIFQYYEEEERQRGNFPDRFSGHQFPNYSSELNVNALLLGDSALYLCASSLLRFGQHPDYEQYFGPGTRLTVT.

In its sample, this clonotype was seen many times. The rearrangement joins TRBV7-8 to TRBJ2-2, with D unresolved. The CDR3 runs 14 residues. Trimming took off 1 base at V and 1 base at J, with 4 bases between the two ends. Looked up from germline, CDR1 is SGHVS and CDR2 is FQNEAQ. CDR3 residues: CASSLVLNTGELFF. The CDR3 DNA is TGTGCCAGCAGCTTAGTTCTGAACACCGGGGAGCTGTTTTTT.

This clonotype came up many times. The chain carries TRBV5-1 and TRBJ2-3; 7 bases fit TRBD2. V shed 0 bases, J shed 6 bases, and the junction held 7 bases outside the gene matches. From germline, CDR1 is SGHRS and CDR2 YFSETQ. This CDR3 spans 15 amino acids. In DNA, the CDR3 is TGCGCCAGCAGCTTGGTGGGAGGGTCCTTGGATACGCAGTATTTT. Its translation is CASSLVGGSLDTQYF.

This clonotype was detected ten times or more. The chain employs TRBV15 and TRBJ1-5; TRBD1 matches 9 bases. The germline CDR1 and CDR2 sequences are LNHNV and YYDKDF (reference sequence). This CDR3 spans 14 amino acids. The ends lost 5 bases at V and 1 base at J; junction bases unmatched: 0. CDR3 residues: CATSGTGSNQPQHF. Written as DNA, the CDR3 is TGTGCCACCAGCGGGACAGGGAGCAATCAGCCCCAGCATTTT.

There are many counts of this clonotype. The chain uses TRBV6-5 and TRBJ2-1; D is perhaps TRBD2 (5 bases). Per germline, CDR1 MNHEY and CDR2 SVGAGI. The CDR3 has 16 residues. Trimming shortened V by 2 bases and J by 7 bases, and 18 bases separated the two germline ends. CDR3 sequence (DNA): TGTGCCAGCAGTTACAGCCCCGGAGCCAGGACTAATGAGCAGTTCTTC. This encodes CASSYSPGARTNEQFF.